One sample yielded the 17 T cell receptor beta chains listed below, sequenced in a study of technical replicates of blood from a handful of donors. The assay was immunoSEQ multiplex PCR, and TCRdb's table has in-frame clones only and misses some. The sample shows 100,000 or so clones, approximately 95% of them seen only once. The sample was T cells isolated from PBMCs. Every receptor here comes from a human donor in good health.

The rearrangement links TRBV6-4 to TRBJ2-1; 13 bases match TRBD2. The ends lost 4 bases at V and 8 bases at J; junction bases unmatched: 2. Germline V gives CDR1 MRHNA, CDR2 SNTAGT. The CDR3 loop spans 14 amino acids. The CDR3 loop reads CASSVLAGGDEQFF. The CDR3, as DNA: TGTGCCAGCAGTGTACTAGCGGGGGGGGATGAGCAGTTCTTC.

The chain has TRBV28 and TRBJ1-4, with D possibly TRBD1 on 5 matching bases. CDR1 and CDR2 (germline): MDHEN, SYDVKM. With 5 bases removed from V and 11 bases from J, the gap between germline ends came to 18 bases. The CDR3 totals 14 residues. The CDR3 DNA is TGTGCCAGCAGTCAGGGAGGTGCCCTCTTTAAACTGTTTTTT. This sequence encodes CASSQGGALFKLFF.

The V and J genes are TRBV2 and TRBJ2-2; 7 bases agree with TRBD1. The CDR3 is 14 residues long. The germline CDR1 and CDR2 sequences are SNHLY and FYNNEI. V lost 3 bases to trimming and J lost 3 bases; unmatched junction nucleotides: 1. The CDR3 nucleotides read TGTGCCAGCAGTGAGACAGGGTACACCGGGGAGCTGTTTTTT. Its protein product is CASSETGYTGELFF.

The genes are TRBV9 and TRBJ1-1, with D possibly matching TRBD1 (5 bases). This CDR3 region has 13 residues. CDR1 and CDR2 from the germline V gene are SGDLS and YYNGEE. Between the trimmed V and J ends, which lost 4 bases and 4 bases, there was a span of 11 bases. The CDR3 is CASSLGGSTEAFF. In DNA, the CDR3 is TGTGCCAGCAGCCTTGGGGGGAGCACTGAAGCTTTCTTT.

The chain carries TRBV20-1 and TRBJ2-1; maybe TRBD2 (5 bases). Germline-derived CDR1 and CDR2 are DFQATT and SNEGSKA (reference sequence). Between the trimmed V and J ends, which lost 4 bases and 10 bases, there was a span of 8 bases. This CDR3 has 10 amino acids. CDR3 sequence (DNA): TGCAGTGCTATGGACTGGGAGCAGTTCTTC. It yields the protein CSAMDWEQFF.

This sequence joins TRBV5-8 and TRBJ2-7, with a weak D call TRBD2 (6 bases). In germline, CDR1 is SGHTS, CDR2 YDEGEE. The V end was cut by 4 bases, the J end by 1 base, with 15 bases between. This CDR3 region has 15 residues. In DNA, the CDR3 is TGTGCCAGCAGCAGAGCCGGGACTTTTTCCTACGAGCAGTACTTC. Amino acid sequence: CASSRAGTFSYEQYF.

This chain connects TRBV9 to TRBJ1-1; 7 bases match TRBD1. The length of the CDR3 is 17 residues. V lost 3 bases and J lost 6; bases outside the gene matches: 17. Germline CDR1 is SGDLS and CDR2 is YYNGEE. The CDR3 nucleotides read TGTGCCAGCAGCGCCGGGCCCCGGACAGGCATACTCGCTGAAGCTTTCTTT. Encoded protein: CASSAGPRTGILAEAFF.

The gene calls are TRBV5-1 and TRBJ2-4; 7 bases are a match to TRBD1. The CDR3 contains 14 residues. CDR1 is SGHRS and CDR2 is YFSETQ in the germline V gene. Trimming took 5 bases from V and 8 from J; bases not matched to a gene: 10. CDR3 sequence: CASRRHRGTDIQYF. The CDR3 DNA sequence: TGCGCCAGCAGAAGACACAGGGGAACGGACATTCAGTACTTC.

This rearrangement joins TRBV28 to TRBJ1-2; D is uncertain. Germline-derived CDR1 and CDR2 are MDHEN and SYDVKM. This CDR3 is built from 12 residues. V lost 3 bases and J lost 5, with 7 bases in between. In DNA form, the CDR3 reads TGTGCCAGCAGTTTGGAGGGATATGGCTACACCTTC. Its translation is CASSLEGYGYTF.

The V and J genes are TRBV11-2 and TRBJ1-5; D might be TRBD1 (5 bases). The CDR3 is made up of 15 amino acids. V lost 5 bases, J lost 2 bases, and 13 bases lay in between. Germline CDR1 and CDR2: SGHAT and FQNNGV. In DNA form, the CDR3 reads TGTGCCAGCAGCAATCTTCAGGGCGGCAATCAGCCCCAGCATTTT. Amino acid sequence: CASSNLQGGNQPQHF.

This sequence joins TRBV27 and TRBJ2-3, with TRBD2 identical over 10 bases. The ends lost 2 bases at V and 3 bases at J; junction bases unmatched: 8. This CDR3 comprises 17 residues. Germline lookup yields CDR1 MNHEY and CDR2 SMNVEV (reference sequence). The CDR3 protein is CASSLTRLAGMTDTQYF. In DNA form, the CDR3 reads TGTGCCAGCAGTTTAACCAGACTAGCGGGTATGACAGATACGCAGTATTTT.

This clone was recorded only once. The chain employs TRBV6-6 and TRBJ1-1, with TRBD1 matching over 7 bases. CDR3 length: 14 residues. V lost 7 bases and J lost 0; bases outside the gene matches: 5. Germline lookup yields CDR1 MNHNY and CDR2 SVGAGI (reference sequence). The CDR3 sequence is CASIRGTVNTEAFF. The DNA for the CDR3 is TGTGCCAGCATTAGGGGGACAGTGAACACTGAAGCTTTCTTT.

The genes are TRBV10-1 and TRBJ2-1, with D perhaps TRBD2 (6 bases). Deletions cut 5 bases from V and 4 bases from J, with 15 bases between. The germline gives CDR1 WNHNN, CDR2 SYGVQD (reference sequence). The CDR3 runs 15 residues. CDR3: CASSTSLQGYNEQFF. The CDR3, as DNA: TGCGCCAGCAGTACTAGCCTTCAAGGGTACAATGAGCAGTTCTTC.

The chain uses TRBV5-1 and TRBJ2-3; TRBD2 matches 8 bases. CDR3 size: 17 residues. J lost 3 bases, V lost 0 bases, and 9 bases had no gene match. Germline V gene sequence: CDR1 SGHRS, CDR2 YFSETQ. The CDR3 is CASSLGTGGPRTDTQYF. The CDR3 DNA follows: TGCGCCAGCAGCTTGGGGACGGGAGGGCCAAGAACAGATACGCAGTATTTT.

The genes are TRBV18 and TRBJ2-3; TRBD2 agrees at 8 bases. CDR3 length equals 18 residues. Unmatched junction bases numbered 16, after V lost 3 bases and J lost 5 bases. Germline assignment: CDR1 KGHSH and CDR2 LQKENI. The CDR3 protein is CASSPKAPAGAVIDTQYF. In nucleotides, the CDR3 is TGTGCCAGCTCACCGAAAGCCCCAGCGGGAGCTGTAATAGATACGCAGTATTTT.

This chain connects TRBV7-6 to TRBJ2-2, with D perhaps matching TRBD1 (6 bases). Germline V gene data show CDR1 as SGHVS and CDR2 as FNYEAQ. V lost 2 bases to trimming and J lost 8 bases, with 9 bases between them. The CDR3 totals 13 residues. CDR3 nucleotide sequence: TGTGCCAGCAGCTTAAGCAGGGGAGGGGAGCTGTTTTTT. This sequence encodes CASSLSRGGELFF.

The J gene is TRBJ2-7, the V gene TRBV6-5; no clear D. In germline, CDR1 is MNHEY, CDR2 SVGAGI. CDR3 size: 14 residues. Trimming cost V 0 bases and J 1 base, with 7 bases left between them. The CDR3 nucleotides read TGTGCCAGCAGTTACTCTTCCCGTTCCTACGAGCAGTACTTC. The encoded protein is CASSYSSRSYEQYF.